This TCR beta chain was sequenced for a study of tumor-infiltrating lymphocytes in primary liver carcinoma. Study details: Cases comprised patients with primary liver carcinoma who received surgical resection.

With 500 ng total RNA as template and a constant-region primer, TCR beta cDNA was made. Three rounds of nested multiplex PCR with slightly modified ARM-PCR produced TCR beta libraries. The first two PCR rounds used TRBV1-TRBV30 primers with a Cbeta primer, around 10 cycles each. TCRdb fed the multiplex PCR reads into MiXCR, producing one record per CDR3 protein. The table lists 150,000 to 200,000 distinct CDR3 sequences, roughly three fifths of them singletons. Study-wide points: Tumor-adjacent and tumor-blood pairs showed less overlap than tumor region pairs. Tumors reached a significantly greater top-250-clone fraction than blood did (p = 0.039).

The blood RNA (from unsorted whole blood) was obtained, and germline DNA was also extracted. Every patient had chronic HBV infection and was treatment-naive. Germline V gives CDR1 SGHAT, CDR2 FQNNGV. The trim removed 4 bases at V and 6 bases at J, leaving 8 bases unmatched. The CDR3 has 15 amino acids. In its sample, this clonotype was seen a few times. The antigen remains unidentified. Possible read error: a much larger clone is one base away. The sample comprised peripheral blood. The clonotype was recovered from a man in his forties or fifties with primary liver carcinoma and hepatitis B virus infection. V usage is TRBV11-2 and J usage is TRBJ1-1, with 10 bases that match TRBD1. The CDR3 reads CASSSMDRGGAEAFF. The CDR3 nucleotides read TGTGCCAGCAGCTCCATGGACAGGGGGGGCGCTGAAGCTTTCTTT.